The clone carrying this TCR beta chain was seen a few times. Its antigen remains unidentified. V lost 3 bases and J lost 6; bases outside the gene matches: 6. This CDR3 has 15 amino acids. Germline V gene sequence: CDR1 MDHEN, CDR2 SYDVKM. The data derive from a study of PD-1 blockade in classical Hodgkin lymphoma. Study-wide background: Patients were treated with nivolumab at 3 mg/kg, and this was given intravenously every 2 weeks. General study points: Whereas CD4+ TCR diversity had risen significantly by C4D1, CD8+ TCR diversity had not. Complete responders matched newly diagnosed patients in baseline diversity.

Following autologous stem cell transplantation, relapse occurred in every patient, and exposure to brentuximab vedotin varied. From thawed PBMCs, CD4+ T cells were purified using magnetic negative selection. Libraries were prepared by immunoSEQ multiplex PCR; TCRdb keeps only in-frame clonotypes and omits some of them. The sample consists of around 7,700 clones, about nine tenths of them appearing once. Sequencing was performed on CD4+ T cells from blood, taken at baseline. The chain couples TRBV28 to TRBJ2-3, with 10 bases identical to TRBD1. The sequence was collected from a human donor with classical Hodgkin lymphoma. For the CDR3, the DNA is TGTGCCAGCAGTTTGAGGGACAGGGGAAGGGATACGCAGTATTTT. This codes for CASSLRDRGRDTQYF.